The clone carrying this T cell receptor beta chain was picked up one time. Germline CDR1 reads SEHNR; CDR2 reads FQNEAQ (reference sequence). After removal of 5 bases from V and 7 bases from J, the junction contained 25 bases not matched to a gene. The CDR3 is 20 amino acids. This record comes from a study of T cell responses to AZD1222 COVID-19 vaccine. Measured with immunoSEQ multiplex PCR; TCRdb has only the in-frame clones, and not every one. Of about 83,000 clones listed, more than 75% were seen once; the top ten hold roughly 8.7%. Material: peripheral blood, obtained on day 0 of AZD1222 vaccination. The V gene is TRBV7-9, the J gene TRBJ2-1; 8 bases align to TRBD1. The TCR was taken from an adult in good health. Here the CDR3 reads CASSTPYRDRLVRQRNEQFF. DNA of the CDR3: TGTGCCAGCAGCACGCCCTACCGGGACAGGCTGGTAAGACAGAGGAATGAGCAGTTCTTC.